The table lists the clone carrying this T cell receptor (beta chain) with a few counts. No antigen is known for it. A single record per CDR3 protein comes from TCRdb applying MiXCR to the reads. Here the sample spans roughly 250,000 distinct CDR3 sequences, roughly 22% being singletons. This sample was taken from a study of T cell repertoires in cytomegalovirus infection. On the study more broadly: Shared public TCR beta signatures pointed to both CMV infection and a matching HLA type.

Overall study results and limits: HLA-C-restricted CMV-specific TCR beta clonotypes prevailed in the ex vivo response. There were carriers of CMV plus the relevant HLA, and cumulative public TCR beta family frequency identified them.

The material sequenced was CD8+ T cells from PBMCs. This sequence was found in a human donor in good health (CMV status not recorded). Some clones in this sample may be carry-over from other donors' samples.

The CDR3 spells CASSYSFLLDHPNQPQHF. CDR3 nucleotides: TGTGCCAGCAGTTACTCGTTCCTCCTCGATCATCCTAATCAGCCCCAGCATTTT. This chain links TRBV6-2 or TRBV6-3 with TRBJ1-5; D unresolved. Per germline, CDR1 MNHEY and CDR2 SVGEGT. The CDR3 length is 18 residues. V dropped 0 bases and J dropped 4 bases, with 19 bases sitting between them.